One and the same sample provided the 30 T cell receptor beta chains below, sequenced in a study of shared clonotypes between healthy human individuals. Using immunoSEQ multiplex PCR, the repertoire was profiled, and TCRdb retains in-frame clones only, with some absent. This repertoire shows around 940,000 clones, around three quarters found once; its top ten account for around 1.5%. The sequenced material came from memory CD4+ T cells sorted from blood. Specified subset: CD45RA-negative fraction. The receptors were gathered from a man in his late teens or twenties in good health.

The chain carries TRBV4-1 and TRBJ1-5; D unclear. From germline, CDR1 is MGHRA and CDR2 YSYEKL. The CDR3 is 13 residues long. Trimming left V 0 bases short and J 14 bases short, with 14 bases between. In DNA form, the CDR3 reads TGCGCCAGCAGCCAAGAAGGGTACGGTGACAAGCATTTT. Translated, it gives CASSQEGYGDKHF.

The chain recombines TRBV5-1 with TRBJ1-4; no clear D gene. Germline V gene lookup returns CDR1 SGHRS and CDR2 YFSETQ. This CDR3 contains 16 residues. Trimming pared 1 base from V and 3 bases from J, leaving 13 bases between. For the CDR3, the DNA is TGCGCCAGCAGCTTGAGGACGGCGGCACCTAATGAAAAACTGTTTTTT. Its protein product is CASSLRTAAPNEKLFF.

This rearrangement joins TRBV7-9 to TRBJ2-2, with 9 nucleotides matching TRBD2. The J segment lost 6 bases and the V segment lost 5 bases, leaving 7 bases of the junction unmatched. This CDR3 spans 15 amino acids. Germline V gene sequence: CDR1 SEHNR, CDR2 FQNEAQ (reference sequence). CDR3 region: CASSLRLAAAGELFF. The CDR3 DNA is TGTGCCAGCAGCCTCCGACTAGCGGCGGCCGGGGAGCTGTTTTTT.

This clone was picked up one time. The rearrangement links TRBV10-1 to TRBJ1-2; D possibly corresponds to TRBD1 (6 bases). Deletions cut 7 bases from V and 13 bases from J, with 19 bases between. The V gene's germline CDR1 is WNHNN and CDR2 SYGVQD (reference sequence). This CDR3 has 12 amino acids. Here the CDR3 DNA reads TGCGCCAGCATCCTACGGGGGGCTGAGGGCACCTTC. This translates into CASILRGAEGTF.

V usage is TRBV5-1 and J usage is TRBJ2-7; D not resolved. V lost 0 bases, J lost 6 bases, and 4 bases lay in between. Germline CDR1 is SGHRS and CDR2 is YFSETQ. CDR3 length: 11 amino acids. CDR3 coding DNA: TGCGCCAGCAGCTTGGGAGGCGAGCAGTACTTC. It specifies CASSLGGEQYF. The full variable domain, with the rest looked up from reference TRBV5-1 and TRBJ2-7, is KAGVTQTPRYLIKTRGQQVTLSCSPISGHRSVSWYQQTPGQGLQFLFEYFSETQRNKGNFPGRFSGRQFSNSRSEMNVSTLELGDSALYLCASSLGGEQYFGPGTRLTVT.

The V call is TRBV15, the J call TRBJ2-7; 12 bases map to TRBD1. Trimming removed 1 base from V and 7 bases from J; junction bases left unmatched: 8. This CDR3 has 16 amino acids. Germline CDR1 and CDR2: LNHNV and YYDKDF (reference sequence). The CDR3 spells CATSRAGTGGGEEQYF. In DNA, the CDR3 is TGTGCCACCAGCAGAGCCGGGACAGGGGGCGGAGAAGAGCAGTACTTC.

V gene TRBV7-8 combines with J gene TRBJ1-1; no clear D gene. This CDR3 contains 13 residues. The V end lost 5 bases, the J end lost 3 bases, and 10 bases lay between the germline ends. CDR1 is SGHVS and CDR2 is FQNEAQ in the germline V gene. CDR3: CASSLLRDTEAFF. In nucleotides, the CDR3 is TGTGCCAGCAGCCTCTTACGAGACACTGAAGCTTTCTTT.

V gene TRBV5-1 combines with J gene TRBJ2-3; D assignment may be TRBD1 or TRBD2 (5 bases each). From germline, CDR1 is SGHRS and CDR2 YFSETQ. The CDR3 length is 15 residues. V was trimmed by 9 bases and J by 0 bases, leaving 17 bases between them. The CDR3 DNA is TGCGCCACCCACCGGGACCCCCTAAGCACAGATACGCAGTATTTT. Its translation is CATHRDPLSTDTQYF.

This clone was picked up one time. The gene calls are TRBV7-9 and TRBJ2-7; TRBD1 agrees at 7 bases. This CDR3 comprises 17 residues. J was trimmed by 2 bases and V by 2 bases; bases with no gene match: 12. The germline V gene encodes CDR1 SEHNR and CDR2 FQNEAQ (reference sequence). DNA for the CDR3: TGTGCCAGCAGCTTATATTCTTTGGACAGGTACCCCTACGAGCAGTACTTC. Protein: CASSLYSLDRYPYEQYF.

The rearrangement links TRBV7-2 to TRBJ2-7; 12 positions match TRBD2. J was trimmed by 3 bases and V by 0 bases; bases with no gene match: 6. Germline V CDR1 and CDR2: SGHTA, FQGNSA. CDR3 length equals 17 residues. CDR3 sequence reads: CASSLARTSGTGYEQYF. In DNA, the CDR3 is TGTGCCAGCAGCTTAGCTCGGACTAGCGGGACCGGCTACGAGCAGTACTTC.

This clone has only one observation. V gene TRBV18 combines with J gene TRBJ1-1; maybe TRBD1 (5 bases). Trimming took 4 bases from V and 1 from J, leaving 19 bases between them. This CDR3 is built from 17 residues. Per germline, CDR1 KGHSH and CDR2 LQKENI. The CDR3 DNA sequence: TGTGCCAGCTCACGTTTCTTAACCGGGGGTGGGAACACTGAAGCTTTCTTT. The encoded protein is CASSRFLTGGGNTEAFF.

This clone was observed once. The rearrangement joins TRBV19 to TRBJ2-3, with 10 nucleotides matching TRBD2. CDR3 size: 16 residues. From germline, CDR1 is LNHDA and CDR2 SQIVND (reference sequence). The J segment lost 2 bases and the V segment lost 6 bases, leaving 8 bases of the junction unmatched. The CDR3 coding sequence is TGTGCCAGTAGCCGACTAGCGGGTATAGACACAGATACGCAGTATTTT. Protein: CASSRLAGIDTDTQYF.

The genes are TRBV10-2 and TRBJ1-5, with unresolved D. CDR3 size: 13 residues. V was cut by 10 bases and J by 4 bases, with 14 bases left in between. CDR1 and CDR2 (germline): WSHSY, SAAADI. The CDR3 reads CAISPVQNQPQHF. The CDR3 DNA follows: TGCGCCATTTCCCCGGTTCAGAATCAGCCCCAGCATTTT.

The J gene is TRBJ2-4, the V gene TRBV19; tentatively, D is TRBD2 (6 bases). Germline V gives CDR1 LNHDA, CDR2 SQIVND (reference sequence). V shed 3 bases and J shed 6 bases, with 9 bases lying between them. The CDR3 totals 13 residues. The CDR3 bases are TGTGCCAGTAGTATCCGGGGGATAAACATTCAGTACTTC. It encodes CASSIRGINIQYF.

In this sample, this clone turned up many times. This chain connects TRBV30 to TRBJ2-3; possible D gene TRBD2, 5 bases. Germline CDR1 reads GTSNPN; CDR2 reads SVGIG (reference sequence). Between the trimmed V and J ends, which lost 5 bases and 2 bases, there was a span of 8 bases. The CDR3 extends over 12 amino acids. The CDR3 coding sequence is TGTGCCTGGGGGAGCCCCACAGATACGCAGTATTTT. It translates to CAWGSPTDTQYF.

V and J are TRBV19 and TRBJ2-3; D perhaps matches TRBD1 (6 bases). Germline CDR1 is LNHDA and CDR2 is SQIVND (reference sequence). The germline V and J ends were trimmed by 3 bases and 2 bases, with 12 bases remaining between them. The CDR3 runs 15 residues. CDR3 region: CASSIGQLLTDTQYF. CDR3 DNA: TGTGCCAGTAGTATCGGACAGCTCCTCACAGATACGCAGTATTTT.

This clone was detected only a few times. The chain carries TRBV5-6 and TRBJ1-3; D unclear. Between the trimmed V and J ends, which lost 1 base and 0 bases, there was a span of 5 bases. The CDR3 sequence is 14 residues long. From germline, CDR1 is SGHDT and CDR2 YYEEEE. CDR3 loop: CASSLYGSGNTIYF. CDR3 DNA sequence: TGTGCCAGCAGCTTGTATGGCTCTGGAAACACCATATATTTT.

This clone has more than one count but fewer than ten. The chain carries TRBV28 and TRBJ1-2; D is unresolved. The V gene lost 8 bases and the J gene lost 4 bases, with 8 bases spanning the gap. Germline CDR1 is MDHEN and CDR2 is SYDVKM. There are 11 residues in the CDR3. The CDR3 DNA is TGTGCCAGCGGGTTCAGCTATGGCTACACCTTC. It is translated as CASGFSYGYTF.

This clone was found a few times. The chain recombines TRBV11-2 with TRBJ1-6, with D possibly matching TRBD1 (6 bases). Trimming cost V 4 bases and J 8 bases, with 9 bases left between them. CDR1 and CDR2 from the germline V gene are SGHAT and FQNNGV. The CDR3 loop spans 13 amino acids. CDR3 DNA sequence: TGTGCCAGCAGCTCCTACAGGGATTCACCCCTCCACTTT. Protein: CASSSYRDSPLHF.

The chain is built from TRBV2 and TRBJ1-1; maybe TRBD1 (5 bases). The CDR3 has 13 amino acids. The ends were cut back, 3 bases at V and 11 bases at J, with 16 bases in the middle. Germline V gene data show CDR1 as SNHLY and CDR2 as FYNNEI. CDR3 in DNA: TGTGCCAGCAGTGACGACAGCCCCCGGGGGGCTTTCTTT. It specifies CASSDDSPRGAFF.

This clone was observed once. This chain connects TRBV9 to TRBJ2-3; D is tentatively TRBD1 or TRBD2 (5 bases each). Deletions cut 4 bases from V and 2 bases from J, with 8 bases between. The CDR3 contains 13 residues. Germline V gene lookup returns CDR1 SGDLS and CDR2 YYNGEE. The CDR3 sequence: CASSSGPTDTQYF. The CDR3 nucleotides read TGTGCCAGCAGCTCGGGGCCCACAGATACGCAGTATTTT.

In regard to this clone: Other DNA sequences in the same sample also yield this CDR3. The chain uses TRBV6-5 and TRBJ1-5; D is unresolved. This CDR3 has 13 residues. Germline assignment: CDR1 MNHEY and CDR2 SVGAGI. The ends were cut back, 2 bases at V and 4 bases at J, with 6 bases in the middle. The chain's CDR3 is CASSYGGNQPQHF. As DNA, the CDR3 is TGTGCCAGCAGTTACGGTGGAAATCAGCCCCAGCATTTT.

The rearrangement joins TRBV25-1 to TRBJ2-1; 9 positions agree with TRBD2. The V gene end was trimmed by 2 bases and the J gene end by 1 base; junction bases not matched to a gene: 3. The CDR3 loop spans 16 amino acids. The germline gives CDR1 MGHDK, CDR2 SYGVNS. The CDR3 sequence: CASSELTSGSYNEQFF. CDR3 DNA sequence: TGTGCCAGCAGTGAACTGACTAGCGGTTCCTACAATGAGCAGTTCTTC.

The chain links TRBV28 to TRBJ2-1; perhaps D is TRBD1 or TRBD2 (5 bases each). CDR1 is MDHEN, CDR2 SYDVKM, per germline. With 6 bases removed from V and 4 bases from J, the gap between germline ends came to 16 bases. CDR3 size: 15 residues. The CDR3 region is CASRLGTNFYNEQFF. The CDR3 nucleotides are TGTGCCAGCAGGCTCGGGACCAACTTTTACAATGAGCAGTTCTTC.

About this clone itself: A much larger clonotype is one base distant, so this may be a read error. At the DNA level, this CDR3 is encoded by other sequences in the same sample as well. DNA for the CDR3: TGTGCCAGCAGTGAAGGGTACGAGCAGTACTTC. It is translated as CASSEGYEQYF. The V and J genes are TRBV2 and TRBJ2-7, with D unclear. This CDR3 is 11 amino acids long. Germline V gene sequence: CDR1 SNHLY, CDR2 FYNNEI. V was pared by 1 base and J by 4 bases, with 2 bases between.

The chain is built from TRBV7-9 and TRBJ2-3, with D tentatively TRBD1 (6 bases). V was cut by 5 bases and J by 3 bases, with 12 bases left in between. Germline values: CDR1 SEHNR, CDR2 FQNEAQ (reference sequence). The CDR3 loop spans 14 amino acids. CDR3: CASSRGYPTDTQYF. CDR3 bases: TGTGCCAGCAGCAGGGGGTATCCGACAGATACGCAGTATTTT.

This clone was picked up a small number of times. This chain links TRBV25-1 with TRBJ1-4; TRBD1 matches 9 bases. Germline loops: CDR1 MGHDK, CDR2 SYGVNS. V shed 10 bases and J 8 bases; nucleotides not matched to a gene: 14. This CDR3 is 15 amino acids long. The DNA of the CDR3 is TGTGCCACCCAAAAACCGGGACAGGGTATCGAAAAACTGTTTTTT. Residues: CATQKPGQGIEKLFF.

This clone has at least ten counts. The V gene is TRBV6-5, the J gene TRBJ2-1; a weak D match, TRBD2 (6 bases). The V end lost 6 bases, the J end lost 0 bases, and 12 bases lay between the germline ends. Germline V gives CDR1 MNHEY, CDR2 SVGAGI. This CDR3 contains 15 residues. CDR3 sequence (DNA): TGTGCCAGCAGCCAGACTAGGAGCTCCTACAATGAGCAGTTCTTC. This sequence encodes CASSQTRSSYNEQFF.

Comments on this clone: Distinct nucleotide sequences in the sample also encode this CDR3. V gene TRBV2 combines with J gene TRBJ2-2; D remains ambiguous. This CDR3 is built from 11 residues. The germline V and J ends were trimmed by 6 bases and 4 bases, with 3 bases remaining between them. CDR1 and CDR2 (germline): SNHLY, FYNNEI. The CDR3 bases are TGTGCCAGCAGGGGCACCGGGGAGCTGTTTTTT. Amino acids: CASRGTGELFF. Based on the CDR3 plus reference TRBV2 and TRBJ2-2, the full variable domain is EPEVTQTPSHQVTQMGQEVILRCVPISNHLYFYWYRQILGQKVEFLVSFYNNEISEKSEIFDDQFSVERPDGSNFTLKIRSTKLEDSAMYFCASRGTGELFFGEGSRLTVL.

The V gene is TRBV5-6, the J gene TRBJ2-3; D gene ambiguous. From germline, CDR1 is SGHDT and CDR2 YYEEEE. V was cut by 4 bases and J by 0 bases, with 15 bases left in between. The CDR3 runs 16 residues. The CDR3 region has the DNA TGTGCCAGCAGCCCCAGACTTCACTCTAGCACAGATACGCAGTATTTT. Protein sequence: CASSPRLHSSTDTQYF.